This TCR beta chain came from a study of blood T cell repertoires in COVID-19. Turning to the study itself: Sample material is recorded as cDNA or gDNA derived from T cells, B-cell-depleted T cells, or PBMCs.

Sequenced by immunoSEQ multiplex PCR; TCRdb stores in-frame clones only, minus some. The data hold roughly 250,000 clones, with roughly 85% observed a single time. Participants spanned ages about 18 to 95 years and resided in about two dozen US areas. Clinical histories supplied by participants themselves formed the basis of cohort assignment. Recovered Cohort 3 donors showed two negative PCRs, clearance, or symptom resolution. The CDR3 sequence is 17 residues long. Looked up from germline, CDR1 is MDHEN and CDR2 is SYDVKM. The ends were cut back, 0 bases at V and 7 bases at J, with 16 bases in the middle.

The receptor was derived from a woman aged 30 to 39 who had recovered from COVID-19. Sequenced material: PBMCs or T cells enriched from blood (not recorded which). The V and J genes are TRBV28 and TRBJ1-6, with D possibly being TRBD1 (6 bases). The CDR3: CASSLWGLRDKNSPLHF. CDR3 nucleotide sequence: TGTGCCAGCAGTTTATGGGGGTTGAGGGACAAGAATTCACCCCTCCACTTT.